This TCR beta chain originates from a study of regulatory T cells in long-lasting Graves disease. This clonotype was counted at least ten times. This CDR3 comprises 15 residues. Germline V gene data show CDR1 as MNHEY and CDR2 as SMNVEV (reference sequence). With 0 bases clipped from V and 2 bases from J, the junction kept 0 bases outside the gene matches. Arm-PCR with iRepertoire HTBI primers amplified the CDR3 regions for these TCR beta libraries. TCRdb recomputed calls from the multiplex PCR reads with MiXCR, one row per CDR3 protein. This sample has 600,000 to 850,000 distinct CDR3 sequences, with around 30% found just once. Described time point: persistent/refractory GD, antithyroid drugs over 5 years with positive TRAb. RNA extracted from PBMCs served as the sequencing template.

The gene calls are TRBV27 and TRBJ1-2, with 10 positions matching TRBD1. The sample was peripheral blood mononuclear cells (PBMCs), taken when the disease was refractory, from a patient treated with antithyroid drugs. This receptor was identified in a female donor with Graves disease. The CDR3 is CASSLSDRGNYGYTF. CDR3 DNA sequence: TGTGCCAGCAGTTTATCGGACAGGGGGAACTATGGCTACACCTTC.